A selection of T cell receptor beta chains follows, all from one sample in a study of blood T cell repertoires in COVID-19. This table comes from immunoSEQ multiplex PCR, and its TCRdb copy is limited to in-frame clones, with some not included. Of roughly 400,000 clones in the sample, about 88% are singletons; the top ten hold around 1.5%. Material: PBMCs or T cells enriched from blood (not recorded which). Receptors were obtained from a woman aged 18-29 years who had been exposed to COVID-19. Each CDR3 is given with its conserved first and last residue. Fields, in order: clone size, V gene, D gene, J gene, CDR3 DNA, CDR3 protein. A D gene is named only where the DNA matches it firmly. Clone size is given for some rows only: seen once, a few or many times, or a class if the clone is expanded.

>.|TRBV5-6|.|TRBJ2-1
TGTGCCAGCAGCTTGGGCCTAAGTGAGCAGTTCTTC
CASSLGLSEQFF
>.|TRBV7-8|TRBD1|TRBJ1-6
TGTGCCAGCAGCCGGACAGGGATCAGGACTGGTTCACCCCTCCACTTT
CASSRTGIRTGSPLHF
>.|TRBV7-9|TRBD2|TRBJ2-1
TGTGCCAGCAGCCTAAATAGCGGGAGTGATATTGATGAGCAGTTCTTC
CASSLNSGSDIDEQFF
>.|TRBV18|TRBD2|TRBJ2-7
TGTGCCAGCTCACGGAGCAGAGCGGGGCAATACGAGCAGTACTTC
CASSRSRAGQYEQYF
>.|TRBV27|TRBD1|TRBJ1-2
TGTGCCAGCAGTCCCGGACAGGCCTTAAACTATGGCTACACCTTC
CASSPGQALNYGYTF
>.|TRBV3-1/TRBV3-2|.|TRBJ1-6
TGTGCCAGCAGCCAAGTGCAGGCCATGAATTCACCCCTCCACTTT
CASSQVQAMNSPLHF
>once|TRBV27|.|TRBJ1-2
TGTGCCAGCAGTTCTATCTCAGGGAATGACTATGGCTACACCTTC
CASSSISGNDYGYTF
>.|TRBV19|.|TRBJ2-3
TGTGCCAGTAGTGAGGTAGATACGCAGTATTTT
CASSEVDTQYF
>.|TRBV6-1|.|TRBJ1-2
TGTGCCAGCAGTGAAGGGGCCCTGAGAGGGATTAACTATGGCTACACCTTC
CASSEGALRGINYGYTF
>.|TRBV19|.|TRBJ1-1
TGTGCCAGTAGTACGGGGAGGAGGGACACTGAAGCTTTCTTT
CASSTGRRDTEAFF
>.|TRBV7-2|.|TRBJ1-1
TGTGCCAGCAGCGCCCAGGGGACGGTCACTGAAGCTTTCTTT
CASSAQGTVTEAFF
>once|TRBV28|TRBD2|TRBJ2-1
TGTGCCAGCAGTTTCCCCGGACTAGCGGGGGGGGATGAGCAGTTCTTC
CASSFPGLAGGDEQFF
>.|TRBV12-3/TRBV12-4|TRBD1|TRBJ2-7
TGTGCCAGCAGTTCGACAGGGATCGAGCAGTACTTC
CASSSTGIEQYF
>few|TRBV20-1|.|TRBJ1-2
TGCAGTGCTAGTCCCCAGGGGCGCGGGAGTAGCTATGGCTACACCTTC
CSASPQGRGSSYGYTF
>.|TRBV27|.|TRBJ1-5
TGTGCCAGCACCTGGGGGGTAGGACAGCCCCAGCATTTT
CASTWGVGQPQHF
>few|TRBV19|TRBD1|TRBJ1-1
TGTGCCAGTAGTATCCTGGACAGGGTGAACACTGAAGCTTTCTTT
CASSILDRVNTEAFF
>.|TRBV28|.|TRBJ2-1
TGTGCCAGCAGTCGGACTGTCTCCGGCAATGAGCAGTTCTTC
CASSRTVSGNEQFF
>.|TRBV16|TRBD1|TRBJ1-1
TGTGCCAGCAGCCAAACCCCGACAGGGGCTGGCACTGAAGCTTTCTTT
CASSQTPTGAGTEAFF
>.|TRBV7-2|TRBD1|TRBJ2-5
TGTGCCAGCAGCTTTGGGGACAGACGAGAGACCCAGTACTTC
CASSFGDRRETQYF
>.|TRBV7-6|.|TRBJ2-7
TGTGCCAGCAGCTTAGAGGCAGGGTACTACGAGCAGTACTTC
CASSLEAGYYEQYF
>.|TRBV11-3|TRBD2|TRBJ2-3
TGTGCCAGCAGCGCCGGGACAGTAGCGGGAGGGGGCACAGATACGCAGTATTTT
CASSAGTVAGGGTDTQYF
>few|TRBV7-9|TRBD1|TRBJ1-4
TGTGCCAGCAGCCCCGAGGGACAGGGGACTAATGAAAAACTGTTTTTT
CASSPEGQGTNEKLFF
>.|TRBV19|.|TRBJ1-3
TGTGCCAGTAGTATTACTCCCGACAGGCTAATATCCTCTGGAAACACCATATATTTT
CASSITPDRLISSGNTIYF
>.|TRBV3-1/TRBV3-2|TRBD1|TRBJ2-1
TGTGCCAGCAGCCAAGGCCGACAGGGCCCCTACAATGAGCAGTTCTTC
CASSQGRQGPYNEQFF
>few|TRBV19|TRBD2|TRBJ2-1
TGTGCCACGCTAGCGGGATACAATGAGCAGTTCTTC
CATLAGYNEQFF
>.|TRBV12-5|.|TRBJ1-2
TGTGCTAGGACCCGCGGCTATGGCTACACCTTC
CARTRGYGYTF